Each of the 7 T cell receptor beta chains below was sequenced from the same sample in a study of blood T cell repertoires in COVID-19. Sequencing was performed with immunoSEQ multiplex PCR; in TCRdb, only in-frame clones are kept and a portion is missing. The sample has approximately 240,000 clones, around nine tenths seen once. Sequenced: peripheral blood. The origin of the receptors is a man in his thirties or forties with COVID-19, enrolled during active disease.

The J gene is TRBJ2-6, the V gene TRBV13; TRBD2 is a possible D gene (5 bases). The CDR3 sequence is 15 residues long. The V end lost 3 bases, the J end lost 0 bases, and 6 bases lay between the germline ends. Looked up from germline, CDR1 is PRHDT and CDR2 is FYEKMQ (reference sequence). The DNA of the CDR3 is TGTGCCAGCAGCTTGGCGGGCTCTGGGGCCAACGTCCTGACTTTC. Its protein product is CASSLAGSGANVLTF.

The chain recombines TRBV5-4 with TRBJ1-4, with 7 bases matching TRBD1. Germline V CDR1 and CDR2: SGHNT, YYREEE (reference sequence). This CDR3 is built from 16 residues. V shed 3 bases and J 5 bases; nucleotides not matched to a gene: 10. The CDR3 loop reads CASSSGGRDRNEKLFF. In DNA, the CDR3 is TGTGCCAGCAGCTCAGGGGGAAGGGATCGGAATGAAAAACTGTTTTTT.

This chain uses TRBV24-1 with TRBJ1-5; D gene ambiguous. The CDR3 is 14 amino acids. V was pared by 5 bases and J by 0 bases, with 7 bases between. Germline CDR1 KGHDR, CDR2 SFDVKD. The CDR3 protein is CATSGTDSNQPQHF. The CDR3 DNA reads TGTGCCACCAGTGGAACAGATAGCAATCAGCCCCAGCATTTT.

The chain has TRBV4-2 and TRBJ2-3, with a weak D call TRBD1 (6 bases). The CDR3 contains 19 residues. Looked up from germline, CDR1 is LGHNA and CDR2 is YNFKEQ. Trimming stripped 0 bases from V and 0 bases from J, with 19 bases between. The CDR3 sequence is CASSQDPWGTNPSTDTQYF. The DNA of the CDR3 is TGTGCCAGCAGCCAAGACCCCTGGGGGACAAATCCTAGCACAGATACGCAGTATTTT.

The chain has TRBV6-1 and TRBJ1-2; TRBD1 agrees at 7 bases. Germline-derived CDR1 and CDR2 are MNHNS and SASEGT. The CDR3 has 13 amino acids. V lost 3 bases and J lost 7; bases outside the gene matches: 5. The CDR3 sequence: CASSESPGGGYTF. For the CDR3, the DNA is TGTGCCAGCAGTGAGTCGCCAGGGGGTGGCTACACCTTC.

This chain uses TRBV9 with TRBJ1-3; D is possibly TRBD1 (6 bases). The CDR3 totals 15 residues. Between the trimmed V and J ends, which lost 3 bases and 4 bases, there was a span of 14 bases. CDR1 and CDR2 (germline): SGDLS, YYNGEE. For the CDR3, the DNA is TGTGCCAGCAGCGGCCAGGGGAACTCCGGAAACACCATATATTTT. Its translation is CASSGQGNSGNTIYF. Supplemented by reference TRBV9 and TRBJ1-3, the full variable domain reads DSGVTQTPKHLITATGQRVTLRCSPRSGDLSVYWYQQSLDQGLQFLIQYYNGEERAKGNILERFSAQQFPDLHSELNLSSLELGDSALYFCASSGQGNSGNTIYFGEGSWLTVV.

This chain connects TRBV12-3 or TRBV12-4 to TRBJ1-1; D remains unclear. CDR3 length equals 11 residues. Trimming removed 3 bases from V and 8 bases from J, with 7 bases in between. The CDR3 DNA reads TGTGCCAGCAGTTTTACCAGAGAAGCTTTCTTT. Translated, it gives CASSFTREAFF.